Below are 9 T cell receptor beta chains sequenced from a single sample in a study of cytomegalovirus exposure and HLA in healthy donors. Researchers ran the PCR with 60 Vbeta and 13 Jbeta primers. Repertoires were generated with immunoSEQ multiplex PCR, while TCRdb's copy carries only in-frame clones and drops some. The sample consists of approximately 120,000 clones, roughly a sixth of them appearing once. Sequencing was performed on PBMCs. The receptors were sampled from a female donor in good health and CMV-seropositive.

Details on this clone: One end of the junction varies from germline; a read error may be responsible. Written as DNA, the CDR3 is TGTGCTAGCAGCCTTAGACAGGGGAATCAGGAGACCCAGTACTTC. This encodes CASSLRQGNQETQYF. This chain joins TRBV7-7 and TRBJ2-5; 8 positions match TRBD1. Germline V gives CDR1 SSHAT, CDR2 FNYEAQ (reference sequence). The CDR3 is made up of 15 amino acids.

This clone was observed a few times. The rearrangement uses TRBV28 and TRBJ2-7, with TRBD1 matching over 7 bases. Germline CDR1 is MDHEN and CDR2 is SYDVKM. The CDR3 totals 15 residues. J was trimmed by 2 bases and V by 4 bases; bases with no gene match: 8. The CDR3 reads CASSSQAGGAYEQYF. DNA of the CDR3: TGTGCCAGCAGTTCCCAGGCAGGGGGTGCCTACGAGCAGTACTTC.

The chain has TRBV7-2 and TRBJ2-7; D is unresolved. CDR1 SGHTA and CDR2 FQGNSA come from the germline V gene. V shed 1 base and J shed 3 bases, with 10 bases lying between them. This CDR3 is built from 14 residues. The CDR3 loop reads CASSLDAKLYEQYF. CDR3 nucleotides: TGTGCCAGCAGCTTAGATGCCAAGCTCTACGAGCAGTACTTC.

The chain combines TRBV19 with TRBJ1-4; D uncertain. This CDR3 is 14 amino acids long. Trimming removed 1 base from V and 4 bases from J, with 7 bases in between. CDR1 and CDR2 from the germline V gene are LNHDA and SQIVND (reference sequence). The CDR3 reads CASSIGQFNEKLFF. The CDR3 nucleotides read TGTGCCAGTAGTATAGGGCAGTTTAATGAAAAACTGTTTTTT.

The chain uses TRBV28 and TRBJ2-5; TRBD1 matches 9 bases. Germline V gives CDR1 MDHEN, CDR2 SYDVKM. The length of the CDR3 is 15 residues. Trimming removed 1 base from V and 4 bases from J; junction bases left unmatched: 4. DNA of the CDR3: TGTGCCAGCAGTTTATCGACAGGGGGGAGAGAGACCCAGTACTTC. It specifies CASSLSTGGRETQYF.

The V gene is TRBV7-9, the J gene TRBJ2-3, with TRBD2 matching over 8 bases. This CDR3 comprises 15 residues. Trimming cost V 8 bases and J 2 bases; bases outside gene matches: 9. From germline, CDR1 is SEHNR and CDR2 FQNEAQ (reference sequence). CDR3 region: CASVLTGGYTDTQYF. The CDR3 bases are TGTGCCAGCGTTCTGACGGGGGGGTACACAGATACGCAGTATTTT. Full variable domain (rest looked up from reference TRBV7-9 and TRBJ2-3): DTGVSQNPRHKITKRGQNVTFRCDPISEHNRLYWYRQTLGQGPEFLTYFQNEAQLEKSRLLSDRFSAERPKGSFSTLEIQRTEQGDSAMYLCASVLTGGYTDTQYFGPGTRLTVL.

A note on this clone: Other DNA sequences in this sample translate to the same CDR3. The genes are TRBV16 and TRBJ2-7, with 7 nucleotides matching TRBD1. Per the germline V gene, CDR1 is KGHSY and CDR2 is FQNENV. The trim removed 2 bases at V and 2 bases at J, leaving 3 bases unmatched. The CDR3 sequence is 14 residues long. CDR3 sequence: CASSQGTVTYEQYF. In DNA, the CDR3 is TGTGCCAGCAGCCAAGGGACAGTTACCTACGAGCAGTACTTC.

The J gene is TRBJ2-1, the V gene TRBV27; 7 positions agree with TRBD1. CDR1 is MNHEY and CDR2 is SMNVEV in the germline V gene (reference sequence). With V trimmed by 3 bases and J by 10 bases, 12 bases remained unmatched. The CDR3 length is 15 residues. CDR3: CASSFKGAMQEEQFF. The CDR3 region has the DNA TGTGCCAGCAGTTTCAAGGGGGCCATGCAGGAAGAGCAGTTCTTC.

The V call is TRBV9, the J call TRBJ1-2; a possible D gene is TRBD1 (6 bases). This CDR3 is 13 amino acids long. Germline values: CDR1 SGDLS, CDR2 YYNGEE. Between the trimmed V and J ends, which lost 4 bases and 4 bases, there was a span of 11 bases. The CDR3 sequence is CASSSGQTYGYTF. The CDR3 DNA sequence: TGTGCCAGCAGCTCCGGACAGACCTATGGCTACACCTTC.